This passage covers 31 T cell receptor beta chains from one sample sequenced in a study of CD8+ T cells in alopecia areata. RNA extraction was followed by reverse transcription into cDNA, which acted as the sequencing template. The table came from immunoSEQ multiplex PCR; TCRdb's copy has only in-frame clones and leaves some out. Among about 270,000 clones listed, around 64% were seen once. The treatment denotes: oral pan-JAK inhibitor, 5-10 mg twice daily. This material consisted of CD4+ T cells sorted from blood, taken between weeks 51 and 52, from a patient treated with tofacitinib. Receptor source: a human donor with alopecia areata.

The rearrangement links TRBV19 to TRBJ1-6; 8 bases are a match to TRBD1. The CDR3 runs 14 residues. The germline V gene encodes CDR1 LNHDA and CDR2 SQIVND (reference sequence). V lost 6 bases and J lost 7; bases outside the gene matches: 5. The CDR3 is CASRQGTGNSPLHF. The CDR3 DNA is TGTGCCAGTAGACAAGGGACAGGCAATTCACCCCTCCACTTT. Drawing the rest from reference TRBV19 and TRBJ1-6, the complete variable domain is DGGITQSPKYLFRKEGQNVTLSCEQNLNHDAMYWYRQDPGQGLRLIYYSQIVNDFQKGDIAEGYSVSREKKESFPLTVTSAQKNPTAFYLCASRQGTGNSPLHFGNGTRLTVT.

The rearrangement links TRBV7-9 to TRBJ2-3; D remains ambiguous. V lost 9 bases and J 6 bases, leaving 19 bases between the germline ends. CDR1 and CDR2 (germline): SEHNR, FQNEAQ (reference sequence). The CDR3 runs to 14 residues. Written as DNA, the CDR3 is TGTGCCAGTGTCCCGGGTAATAGGACGGATACGCAGTATTTT. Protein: CASVPGNRTDTQYF.

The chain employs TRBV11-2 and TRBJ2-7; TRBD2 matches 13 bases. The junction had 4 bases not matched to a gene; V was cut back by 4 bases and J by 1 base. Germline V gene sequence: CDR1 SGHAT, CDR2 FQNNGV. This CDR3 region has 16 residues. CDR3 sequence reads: CASSSPTSGGSYEQYF. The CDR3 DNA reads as TGTGCCAGCAGCTCCCCGACTAGCGGGGGGTCCTACGAGCAGTACTTC.

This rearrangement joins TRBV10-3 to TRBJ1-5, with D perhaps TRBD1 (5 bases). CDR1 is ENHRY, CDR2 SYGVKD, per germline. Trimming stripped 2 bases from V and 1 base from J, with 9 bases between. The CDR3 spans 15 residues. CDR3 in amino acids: CAISETGRSNQPQHF. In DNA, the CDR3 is TGTGCCATCAGTGAGACAGGTAGAAGCAATCAGCCCCAGCATTTT.

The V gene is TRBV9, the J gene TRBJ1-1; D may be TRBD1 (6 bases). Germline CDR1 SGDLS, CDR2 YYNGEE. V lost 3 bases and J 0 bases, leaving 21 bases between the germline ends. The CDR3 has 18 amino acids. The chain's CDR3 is CASSAPPGQGLMNTEAFF. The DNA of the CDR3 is TGTGCCAGCAGCGCCCCCCCTGGTCAGGGGTTAATGAACACTGAAGCTTTCTTT.

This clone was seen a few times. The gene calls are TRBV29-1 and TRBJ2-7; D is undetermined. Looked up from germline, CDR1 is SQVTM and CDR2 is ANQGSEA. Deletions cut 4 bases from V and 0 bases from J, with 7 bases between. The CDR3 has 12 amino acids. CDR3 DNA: TGCAGCGTTGGTAAGGACTCCTACGAGCAGTACTTC. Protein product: CSVGKDSYEQYF.

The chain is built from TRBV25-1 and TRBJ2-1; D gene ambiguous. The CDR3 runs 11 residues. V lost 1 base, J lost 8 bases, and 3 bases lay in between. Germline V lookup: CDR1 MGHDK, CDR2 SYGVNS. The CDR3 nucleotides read TGTGCCAGCAGTGAATGGGATGAGCAGTTCTTC. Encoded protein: CASSEWDEQFF.

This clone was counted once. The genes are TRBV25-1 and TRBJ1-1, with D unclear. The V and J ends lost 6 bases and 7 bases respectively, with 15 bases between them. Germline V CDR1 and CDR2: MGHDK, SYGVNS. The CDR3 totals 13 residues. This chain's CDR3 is CASRDTGRGEAFF. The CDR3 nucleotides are TGTGCCAGCAGAGACACTGGACGGGGTGAAGCTTTCTTT.

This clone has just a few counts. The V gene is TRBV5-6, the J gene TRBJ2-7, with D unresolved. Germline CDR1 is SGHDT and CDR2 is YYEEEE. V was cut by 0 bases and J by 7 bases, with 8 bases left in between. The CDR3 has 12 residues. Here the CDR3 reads CASSLVRLEQYF. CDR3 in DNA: TGTGCCAGCAGCTTGGTTAGGTTGGAGCAGTACTTC.

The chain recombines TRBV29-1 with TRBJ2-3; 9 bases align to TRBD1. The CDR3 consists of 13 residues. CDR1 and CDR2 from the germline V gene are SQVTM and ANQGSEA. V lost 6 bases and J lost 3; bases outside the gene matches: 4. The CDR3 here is CSVDRGWTDTQYF. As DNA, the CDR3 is TGCAGCGTGGACAGGGGTTGGACAGATACGCAGTATTTT.

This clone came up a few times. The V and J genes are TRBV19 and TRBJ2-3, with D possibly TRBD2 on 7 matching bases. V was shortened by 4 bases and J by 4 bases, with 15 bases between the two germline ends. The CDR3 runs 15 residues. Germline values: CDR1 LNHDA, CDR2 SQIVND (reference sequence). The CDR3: CASSSGGWRADTQYF. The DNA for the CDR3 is TGTGCCAGTAGTAGCGGGGGCTGGAGAGCAGATACGCAGTATTTT. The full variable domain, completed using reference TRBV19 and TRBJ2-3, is DGGITQSPKYLFRKEGQNVTLSCEQNLNHDAMYWYRQDPGQGLRLIYYSQIVNDFQKGDIAEGYSVSREKKESFPLTVTSAQKNPTAFYLCASSSGGWRADTQYFGPGTRLTVL.

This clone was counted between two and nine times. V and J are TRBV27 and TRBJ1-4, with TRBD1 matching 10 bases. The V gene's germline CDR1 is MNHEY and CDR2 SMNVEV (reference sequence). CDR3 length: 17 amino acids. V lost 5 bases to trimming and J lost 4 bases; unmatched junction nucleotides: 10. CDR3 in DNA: TGTGCCAGCAGTCCCCTCCCGGGACAGGGGTTTAATGAAAAACTGTTTTTT. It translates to CASSPLPGQGFNEKLFF.

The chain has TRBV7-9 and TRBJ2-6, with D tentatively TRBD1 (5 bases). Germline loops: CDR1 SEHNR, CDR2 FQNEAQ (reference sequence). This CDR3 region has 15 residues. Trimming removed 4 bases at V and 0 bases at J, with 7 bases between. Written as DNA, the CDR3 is TGTGCCAGCAGCTCACAGGACTCTGGGGCCAACGTCCTGACTTTC. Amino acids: CASSSQDSGANVLTF.

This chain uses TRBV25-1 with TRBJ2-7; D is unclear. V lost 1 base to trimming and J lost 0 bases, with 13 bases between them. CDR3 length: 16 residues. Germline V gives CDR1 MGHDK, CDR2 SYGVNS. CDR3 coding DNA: TGTGCCAGCAGTGAATTCCGGGCCTCTTACTCCTACGAGCAGTACTTC. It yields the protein CASSEFRASYSYEQYF.

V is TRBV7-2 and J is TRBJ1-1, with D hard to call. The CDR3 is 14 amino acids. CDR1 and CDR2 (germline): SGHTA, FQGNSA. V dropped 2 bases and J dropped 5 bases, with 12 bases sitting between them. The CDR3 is CASSLYVGQTEAFF. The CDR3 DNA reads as TGTGCCAGCAGCTTATACGTAGGCCAGACTGAAGCTTTCTTT.

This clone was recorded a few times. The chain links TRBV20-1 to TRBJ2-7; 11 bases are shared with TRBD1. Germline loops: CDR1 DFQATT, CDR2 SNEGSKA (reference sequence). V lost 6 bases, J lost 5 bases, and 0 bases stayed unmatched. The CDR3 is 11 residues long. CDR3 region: CSAGQGDEQYF. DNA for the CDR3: TGCAGTGCGGGACAGGGGGACGAGCAGTACTTC.

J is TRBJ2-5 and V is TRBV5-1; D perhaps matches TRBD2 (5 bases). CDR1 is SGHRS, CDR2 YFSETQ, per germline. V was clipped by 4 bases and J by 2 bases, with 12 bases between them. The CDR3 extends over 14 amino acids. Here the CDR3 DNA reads TGCGCCAGCAGCGGACCCGGGGTACAAGAGACCCAGTACTTC. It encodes CASSGPGVQETQYF. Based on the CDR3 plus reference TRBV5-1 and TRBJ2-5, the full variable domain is KAGVTQTPRYLIKTRGQQVTLSCSPISGHRSVSWYQQTPGQGLQFLFEYFSETQRNKGNFPGRFSGRQFSNSRSEMNVSTLELGDSALYLCASSGPGVQETQYFGPGTRLLVL.

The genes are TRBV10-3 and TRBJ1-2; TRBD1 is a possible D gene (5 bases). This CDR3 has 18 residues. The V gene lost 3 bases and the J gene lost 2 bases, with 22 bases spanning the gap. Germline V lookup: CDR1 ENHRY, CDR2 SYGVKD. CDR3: CAISDPTKWGEGNYGYTF. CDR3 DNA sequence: TGTGCCATCAGTGACCCTACAAAATGGGGGGAGGGGAACTATGGCTACACCTTC.

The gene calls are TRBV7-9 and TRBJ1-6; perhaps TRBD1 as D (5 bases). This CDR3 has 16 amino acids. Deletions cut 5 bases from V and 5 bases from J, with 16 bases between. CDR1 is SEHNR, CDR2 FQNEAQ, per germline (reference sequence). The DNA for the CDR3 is TGTGCCAGCAGCCTCCTGAGACAGCTCGATAATTCACCCCTCCACTTT. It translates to CASSLLRQLDNSPLHF.

In DNA, the CDR3 is TGTGCCAGCAGCTTTGACAGGATGAACACTGAAGCTTTCTTT. Translated, it gives CASSFDRMNTEAFF. J is TRBJ1-1 and V is TRBV9; D may be TRBD1 (6 bases). The V end lost 4 bases, the J end lost 0 bases, and 10 bases lay between the germline ends. This CDR3 has 14 amino acids. CDR1 and CDR2 from the germline V gene are SGDLS and YYNGEE.

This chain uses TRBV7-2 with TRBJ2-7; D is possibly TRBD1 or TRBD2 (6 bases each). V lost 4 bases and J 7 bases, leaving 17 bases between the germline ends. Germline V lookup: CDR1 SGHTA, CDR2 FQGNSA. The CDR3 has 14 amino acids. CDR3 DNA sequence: TGTGCCAGCAGCTGGACAGCAGCCGCGGGGGAGCAGTACTTC. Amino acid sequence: CASSWTAAAGEQYF.

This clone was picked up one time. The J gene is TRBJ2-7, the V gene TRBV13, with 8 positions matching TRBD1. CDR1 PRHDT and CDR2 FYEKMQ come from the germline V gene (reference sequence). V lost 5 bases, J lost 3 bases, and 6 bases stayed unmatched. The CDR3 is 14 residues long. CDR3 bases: TGTGCCAGCAGCACCTGGACAGGGAACTACGAGCAGTACTTC. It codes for CASSTWTGNYEQYF.

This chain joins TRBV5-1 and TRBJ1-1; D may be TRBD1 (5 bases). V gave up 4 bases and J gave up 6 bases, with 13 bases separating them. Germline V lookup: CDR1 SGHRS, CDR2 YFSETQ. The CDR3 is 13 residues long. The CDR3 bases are TGCGCCAGCAGCCGGGAGGGGAAATCTGAAGCTTTCTTT. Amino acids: CASSREGKSEAFF.

CDR3 sequence: CAWSFRVSSTEAFF. The DNA of the CDR3 is TGTGCCTGGAGCTTTCGGGTAAGCAGCACTGAAGCTTTCTTT. The rearrangement uses TRBV30 and TRBJ1-1; D unclear. The germline V and J ends were trimmed by 3 bases and 4 bases, with 15 bases remaining between them. CDR1 is GTSNPN, CDR2 SVGIG, per germline (reference sequence). The CDR3 extends over 14 amino acids.

The chain's CDR3 is CASSYSGGGQETQYF. CDR3 nucleotide sequence: TGCGCCAGCAGCTACTCAGGGGGCGGTCAGGAGACCCAGTACTTC. The J gene is TRBJ2-5, the V gene TRBV5-1, with 8 bases fitting TRBD1. Germline V gene lookup returns CDR1 SGHRS and CDR2 YFSETQ. V lost 3 bases to trimming and J lost 5 bases; unmatched junction nucleotides: 9. The CDR3 runs to 15 residues. The complete variable domain, with remaining parts taken from reference TRBV5-1 and TRBJ2-5, reads KAGVTQTPRYLIKTRGQQVTLSCSPISGHRSVSWYQQTPGQGLQFLFEYFSETQRNKGNFPGRFSGRQFSNSRSEMNVSTLELGDSALYLCASSYSGGGQETQYFGPGTRLLVL.

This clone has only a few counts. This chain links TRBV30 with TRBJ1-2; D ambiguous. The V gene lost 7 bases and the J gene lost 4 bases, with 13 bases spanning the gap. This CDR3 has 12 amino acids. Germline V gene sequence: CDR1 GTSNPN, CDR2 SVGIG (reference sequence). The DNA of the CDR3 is TGTGCCTTGTTTGGCCCGTCCTATGGCTACACCTTC. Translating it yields CALFGPSYGYTF.

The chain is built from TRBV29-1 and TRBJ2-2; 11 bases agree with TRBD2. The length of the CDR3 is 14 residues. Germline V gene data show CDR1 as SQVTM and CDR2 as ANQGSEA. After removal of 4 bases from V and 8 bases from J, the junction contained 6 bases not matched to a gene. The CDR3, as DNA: TGCAGCGTTGGGAGACTAGCGGGGTCGGGGGAGCTGTTTTTT. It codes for CSVGRLAGSGELFF.

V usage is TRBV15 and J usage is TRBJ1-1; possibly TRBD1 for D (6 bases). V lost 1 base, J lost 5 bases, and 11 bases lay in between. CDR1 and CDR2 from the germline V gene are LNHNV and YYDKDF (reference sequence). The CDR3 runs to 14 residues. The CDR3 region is CATSRVGAGTEAFF. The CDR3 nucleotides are TGTGCCACCAGCAGAGTGGGGGCCGGGACTGAAGCTTTCTTT.

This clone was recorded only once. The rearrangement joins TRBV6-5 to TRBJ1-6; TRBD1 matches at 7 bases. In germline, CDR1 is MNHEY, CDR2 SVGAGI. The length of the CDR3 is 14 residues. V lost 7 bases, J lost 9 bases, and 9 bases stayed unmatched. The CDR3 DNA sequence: TGTGCCAGCAATCCGGGACAGATAACTTCACCCCTCCACTTT. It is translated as CASNPGQITSPLHF.

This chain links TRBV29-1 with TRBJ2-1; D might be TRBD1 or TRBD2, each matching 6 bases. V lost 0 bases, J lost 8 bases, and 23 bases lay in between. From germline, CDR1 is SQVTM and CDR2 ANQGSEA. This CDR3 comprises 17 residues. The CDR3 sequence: CSVEDAWGAPLGDEQFF. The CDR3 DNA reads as TGCAGCGTTGAAGACGCTTGGGGGGCCCCCTTGGGCGATGAGCAGTTCTTC.

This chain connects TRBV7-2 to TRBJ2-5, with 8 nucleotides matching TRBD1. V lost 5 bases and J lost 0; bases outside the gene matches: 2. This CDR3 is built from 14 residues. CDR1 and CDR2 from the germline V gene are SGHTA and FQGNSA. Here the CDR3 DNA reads TGTGCCAGCAGCCTGGACAGGGACCAAGAGACCCAGTACTTC. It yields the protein CASSLDRDQETQYF. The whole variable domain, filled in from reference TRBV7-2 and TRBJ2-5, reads GAGVSQSPSNKVTEKGKDVELRCDPISGHTALYWYRQSLGQGLEFLIYFQGNSAPDKSGLPSDRFSAERTGGSVSTLTIQRTQQEDSAVYLCASSLDRDQETQYFGPGTRLLVL.